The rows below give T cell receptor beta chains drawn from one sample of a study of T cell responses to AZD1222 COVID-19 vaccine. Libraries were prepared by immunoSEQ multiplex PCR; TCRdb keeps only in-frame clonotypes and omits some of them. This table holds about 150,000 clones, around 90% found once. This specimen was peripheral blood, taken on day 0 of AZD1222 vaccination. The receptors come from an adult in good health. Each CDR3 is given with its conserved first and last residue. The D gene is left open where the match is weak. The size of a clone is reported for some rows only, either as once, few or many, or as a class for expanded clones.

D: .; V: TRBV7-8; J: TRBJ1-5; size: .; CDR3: CASSLTGTLYQPQHF; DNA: TGTGCCAGCAGCTTGACCGGGACACTTTATCAGCCCCAGCATTTT
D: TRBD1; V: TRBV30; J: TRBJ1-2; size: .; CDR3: CAWSKRDRYGYTF; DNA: TGTGCCTGGTCGAAGAGGGACAGATATGGCTACACCTTC
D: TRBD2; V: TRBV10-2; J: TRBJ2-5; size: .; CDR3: CASMGLADVQYF; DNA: TGCGCCAGCATGGGACTAGCGGATGTCCAGTACTTC
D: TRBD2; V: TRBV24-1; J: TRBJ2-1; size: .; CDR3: CATSTSGIGAREQFF; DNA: TGTGCCACCAGCACTAGCGGGATAGGTGCGCGTGAGCAGTTCTTC
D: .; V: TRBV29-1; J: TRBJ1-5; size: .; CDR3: CSVEESGGNQPQHF; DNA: TGCAGCGTTGAAGAATCTGGGGGCAATCAGCCCCAGCATTTT
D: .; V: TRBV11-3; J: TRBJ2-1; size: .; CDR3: CASSLVGGARHDNEQFF; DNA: TGTGCCAGCAGCTTAGTGGGGGGCGCTCGCCATGACAATGAGCAGTTCTTC
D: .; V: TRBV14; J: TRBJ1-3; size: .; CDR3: CASSQGGAGNTIYF; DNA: TGTGCCAGCAGCCAAGGGGGTGCTGGAAACACCATATATTTT
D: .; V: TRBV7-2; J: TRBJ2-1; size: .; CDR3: CASSLASSPNEQFF; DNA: TGTGCCAGCAGCTTAGCTTCTAGTCCCAATGAGCAGTTCTTC
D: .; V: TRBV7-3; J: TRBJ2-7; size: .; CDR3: CASSLIAGSGEQYF; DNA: TGTGCCAGCAGCTTAATAGCAGGGAGCGGCGAGCAGTACTTC
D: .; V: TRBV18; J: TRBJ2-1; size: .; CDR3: CASSPLDIRGEQFF; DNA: TGTGCCAGCTCACCCCTGGACATCCGGGGTGAGCAGTTCTTC
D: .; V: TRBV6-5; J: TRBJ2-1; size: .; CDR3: CASSYSREVVRQFF; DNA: TGTGCCAGCAGTTACTCGAGAGAGGTCGTCCGGCAGTTCTTC
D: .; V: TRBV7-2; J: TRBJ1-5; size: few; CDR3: CASSEQRGNQPQHF; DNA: TGTGCCAGCAGCGAACAAAGGGGGAATCAGCCCCAGCATTTT
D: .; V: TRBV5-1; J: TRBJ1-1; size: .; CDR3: CASSLERNPNTEAFF; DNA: TGCGCCAGCAGCTTGGAAAGGAACCCGAACACTGAAGCTTTCTTT
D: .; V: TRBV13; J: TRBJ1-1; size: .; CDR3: CASRAGTEAFF; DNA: TGTGCCAGCAGGGCCGGAACTGAAGCTTTCTTT
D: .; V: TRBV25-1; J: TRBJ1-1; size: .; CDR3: CASTQGLGRWDTEAFF; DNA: TGTGCCAGCACCCAGGGCCTCGGGAGATGGGACACTGAAGCTTTCTTT
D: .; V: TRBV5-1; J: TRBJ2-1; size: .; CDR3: CASSVKDEQFF; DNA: TGCGCCAGCAGTGTAAAGGATGAGCAGTTCTTC
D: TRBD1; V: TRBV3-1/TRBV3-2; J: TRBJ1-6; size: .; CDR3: CASSQVAGGSSALHF; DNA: TGTGCCAGCAGCCAAGTGGCAGGGGGCAGCAGCGCCCTCCACTTT
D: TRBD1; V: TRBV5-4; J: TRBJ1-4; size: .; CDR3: CASSLDRGNNEKLFF; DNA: TGTGCCAGCAGCTTGGACAGGGGAAATAATGAAAAACTGTTTTTT
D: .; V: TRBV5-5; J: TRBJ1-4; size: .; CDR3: CASSPDYSNEKLFF; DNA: TGTGCCAGCAGCCCAGACTACTCCAATGAAAAACTGTTTTTT
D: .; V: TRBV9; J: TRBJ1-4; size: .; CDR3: CASSVAQGHEKLFF; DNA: TGTGCCAGCAGCGTAGCCCAGGGGCACGAAAAACTGTTTTTT
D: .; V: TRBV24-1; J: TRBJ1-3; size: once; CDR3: CATSDHTSGNTIYF; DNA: TGTGCCACCAGTGACCACACCTCTGGAAACACCATATATTTT
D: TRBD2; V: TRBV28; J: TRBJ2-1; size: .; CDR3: CASSPDWTSGNQFF; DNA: TGTGCCAGCAGTCCCGATTGGACTAGCGGAAACCAGTTCTTC
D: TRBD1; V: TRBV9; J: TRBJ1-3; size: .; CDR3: CASSATQGSSGNTIYF; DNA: TGTGCCAGCAGCGCCACACAGGGGAGCTCTGGAAACACCATATATTTT
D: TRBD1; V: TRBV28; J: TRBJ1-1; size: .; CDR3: CASSRQGVLGSTEAFF; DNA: TGTGCCAGCAGTCGACAGGGTGTATTGGGAAGCACTGAAGCTTTCTTT
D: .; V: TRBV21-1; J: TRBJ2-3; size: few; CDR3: CASSNRLDRGDTDTQYF; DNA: TGTGCCAGCAGCAATCGGCTGGACAGGGGTGACACAGATACGCAGTATTTT
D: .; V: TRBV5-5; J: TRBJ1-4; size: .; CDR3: CASSRWGSNEKLFF; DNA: TGTGCCAGCAGCCGGTGGGGATCAAATGAAAAACTGTTTTTT
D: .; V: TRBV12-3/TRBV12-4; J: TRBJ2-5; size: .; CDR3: CASSPGIQETQYF; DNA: TGTGCCAGCAGTCCGGGGATACAAGAGACCCAGTACTTC
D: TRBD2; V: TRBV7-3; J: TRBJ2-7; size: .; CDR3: CASSLSSGITYEQYF; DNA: TGTGCCAGCAGCTTAAGTAGCGGGATAACCTACGAGCAGTACTTC
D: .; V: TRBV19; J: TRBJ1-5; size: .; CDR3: CASSPGPLGGPQHF; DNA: TGTGCCAGTAGTCCAGGGCCCCTCGGTGGGCCCCAGCATTTT
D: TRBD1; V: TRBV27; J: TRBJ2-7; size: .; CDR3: CASKGQPNYEQYF; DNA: TGTGCCAGCAAGGGACAGCCGAACTACGAGCAGTACTTC
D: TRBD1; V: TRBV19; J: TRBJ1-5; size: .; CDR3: CASTDQGRGPYQPQHF; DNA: TGTGCCAGTACCGATCAAGGCAGGGGGCCGTATCAGCCCCAGCATTTT